This T cell receptor (beta chain) was obtained from a study of cytomegalovirus exposure and HLA in healthy donors. General observations from the study: A list of 150 to 200 TCR beta chains associated with cytomegalovirus was given.

Comments on this clone: Its antigen is not known.

The CDR3 is 15 residues long. The protocol was immunoSEQ multiplex PCR, while the TCRdb copy is restricted to in-frame clones and leaves out a portion. This table holds over 200,000 clones, around 89% found once. The donors were members of the validation cohort, which comprised around 110 subjects and was separate from the first cohort of 670 or so subjects. This chain uses TRBV1 with TRBJ1-2; TRBD1, the table's D call, lacks a check against the DNA. TRBV1 is labeled a pseudogene. What was sequenced was PBMCs. This receptor was taken from a woman younger than 35 in good health and CMV-seronegative. The CDR3 region is CTSSQDLKQYYGYTF. The CDR3 nucleotides are TGCACCAGCAGCCAAGATTTGAAACAGTACTATGGCTACACCTTC.